This paragraph reports one TCR beta chain. Measured with immunoSEQ multiplex PCR; TCRdb has only the in-frame clones, and not every one. Counted here are 70,000 or so clones, 85% occurring once; the ten biggest clones make up approximately 3.7%. The data were taken from a study of OX40 agonist ivuxolimab in advanced cancers. This receptor was obtained from an adult with an advanced solid tumor such as melanoma, head and neck, liver or kidney cancer. The source was CD4+ or CD8+ T cells sorted from blood, collected in a trial of the OX40 agonist ivuxolimab.

This chain's CDR3 is CASSLDTQSIYGYTF. The CDR3 DNA sequence: TGCGCCAGCAGCTTGGACACCCAGAGCATATATGGCTACACCTTC. V is TRBV5-1 and J is TRBJ1-2; D is uncertain. V was shortened by 0 bases and J by 5 bases, with 14 bases between the two germline ends. CDR1 is SGHRS, CDR2 YFSETQ, per germline. CDR3 size: 15 residues. The full variable domain, in which reference TRBV5-1 and TRBJ1-2 provide the parts outside the CDR3, is KAGVTQTPRYLIKTRGQQVTLSCSPISGHRSVSWYQQTPGQGLQFLFEYFSETQRNKGNFPGRFSGRQFSNSRSEMNVSTLELGDSALYLCASSLDTQSIYGYTFGSGTRLTVV.